This TCR beta chain derives from a study of T cell clonality in common variable immunodeficiency. Study-wide points: Shared TCRbeta clones were fewer between CVID subjects than controls. CVID subjects showed higher TCRbeta clonality than healthy controls.

In the case of this clone: Antigen unknown. Read data end 3 residues before the CDR3 end; the end is taken from the germline J gene.

V lost 1 base to trimming and J lost 0 bases; unmatched junction nucleotides: 0. The germline V gene has CDR1 SGHRS and CDR2 YFSETQ. The CDR3 spans 14 residues. Sequencing input was equivalent genomic DNA from CVID and controls. Assay used: immunoSEQ multiplex PCR; TCRdb lists only in-frame clones, some missing. The sample presents about 52,000 clones, none singletons. Blood samples were heparinized, about 4.5 to 9 ml per donor. Material for sequencing was peripheral blood mononuclear cells. V is TRBV5-1 and J is TRBJ1-1; 7 bases fit TRBD1. The origin of this receptor is a person aged 18 to 70 in good health. The part of the CDR3 DNA that was read is TGCGCCAGCAGCTTGACAGGGGTGAACACTGAA. Translating gives CASSLTGVNTE. In full, the CDR3 is CASSLTGVNTEAFF.